This T cell receptor (beta chain) stems from a study of cytomegalovirus exposure and HLA in healthy donors. Findings and limits, study-wide: The HLA-A and HLA-B alleles of most subjects were reportedly predicted accurately from TCR beta sequences. The authors assumed roughly uniform sequencing depth across donors for presence/absence analyses.

Points on this clone: Its antigen is as yet unknown.

Use of 60 Vbeta and 13 Jbeta primers characterized the PCR. Repertoires were generated with immunoSEQ multiplex PCR, while TCRdb's copy carries only in-frame clones and drops some. The table lists about 130,000 clones, roughly 70% of them singletons. The length of the CDR3 is 17 residues. Deletions cut 0 bases from V and 7 bases from J, with 21 bases between. Germline V gene lookup returns CDR1 MNHNS and CDR2 SASEGT. The chain joins TRBV6-1 to TRBJ1-2; D might be TRBD1 (6 bases). This TCR was sampled from a man between 40 and 49 years old in good health and CMV-seropositive. Sequencing input: PBMCs. In nucleotides, the CDR3 is TGTGCCAGCAGTGAAGCTTTTCCAGCGGGGGGGCTGGGTGGCTACACCTTC. Residues: CASSEAFPAGGLGGYTF.